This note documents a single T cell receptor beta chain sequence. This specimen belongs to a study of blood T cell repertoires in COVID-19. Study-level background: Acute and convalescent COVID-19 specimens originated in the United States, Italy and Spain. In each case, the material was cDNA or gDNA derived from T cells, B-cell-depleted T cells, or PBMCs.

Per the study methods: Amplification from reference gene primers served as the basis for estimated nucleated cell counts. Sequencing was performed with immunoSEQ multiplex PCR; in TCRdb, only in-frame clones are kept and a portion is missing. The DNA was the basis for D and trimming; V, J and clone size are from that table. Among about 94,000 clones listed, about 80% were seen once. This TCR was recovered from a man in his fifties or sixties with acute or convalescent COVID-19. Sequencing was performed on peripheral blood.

The DNA for the CDR3 is TGTGCCAGCAGTCGATCGGGACTGTATGGAAACACCATATATTTT. Protein: CASSRSGLYGNTIYF. J is TRBJ1-3 and V is TRBV6-6; D might be TRBD1 (5 bases). The V and J ends lost 5 bases and 3 bases respectively, with 14 bases between them. The CDR3 totals 15 residues. The germline gives CDR1 MNHNY, CDR2 SVGAGI (reference sequence).